Listed here are 16 T cell receptor beta chains from one sample, sequenced in a study of metastatic and nonmetastatic thyroid tumors. All patients were treatment-naive before thyroid surgery. TCRdb re-called the PCR reads through MiXCR. The sample holds approximately 50,000 clones, less than 5% seen once. The sample comprised blood. These receptor sequences come from a female donor with papillary thyroid cancer or a benign thyroid nodule (not recorded which). Some clones in this sample may be carry-over from other donors' samples.

The chain has TRBV12-3 or TRBV12-4 and TRBJ2-7; 7 bases agree with TRBD1. The CDR3 is 13 residues long. V was pared by 6 bases and J by 7 bases, with 9 bases of the junction left unmatched. In DNA form, the CDR3 reads TGTGCCAGCAGGCTTACAGGGGTTAGGGAGCAGTACTTC. It encodes CASRLTGVREQYF.

This clone appeared a few times. The chain combines TRBV6-1 with TRBJ2-6, with 8 bases aligning to TRBD1. The CDR3 runs 17 residues. CDR1 is MNHNS, CDR2 SASEGT, per germline. V was clipped by 1 base and J by 4 bases; unmatched bases: 6. CDR3 DNA sequence: TGTGCCAGCAGTGAAGGGACAGGGTACCGAGGGGCCAACGTCCTGACTTTC. Amino acids: CASSEGTGYRGANVLTF.

There are a few counts of this clone. The V call is TRBV2, the J call TRBJ2-7; weak D call: TRBD1 (5 bases). The CDR3 totals 13 residues. V shed 3 bases and J shed 3 bases, with 9 bases lying between them. Germline values: CDR1 SNHLY, CDR2 FYNNEI. The CDR3 DNA reads as TGTGCCAGCAGTGAGGGGCCGGTCTACGAGCAGTACTTC. This gives the protein CASSEGPVYEQYF.

In regard to this clone: This may stem from a read error, because a much larger clone lies one nucleotide away. The chain recombines TRBV3-1 with TRBJ2-5; no clear D. Germline CDR1 is LGHDT and CDR2 is YNNKEL (reference sequence). The V gene lost 0 bases and the J gene lost 4 bases, with 6 bases spanning the gap. CDR3 size: 13 residues. The CDR3 DNA reads as TGTGCCAGCAGCCAAGATCGCCGAGAGACCCAGTACTTC. It specifies CASSQDRRETQYF.

This clone was counted ten times or more. At one end the junction does not follow the germline gene, possibly because of a read error. The chain is built from TRBV29-1 and TRBJ2-3, with TRBD1 matching over 7 bases. The CDR3 is 13 amino acids. Germline CDR1 is SQVTM and CDR2 is ANQGSEA. The CDR3 nucleotides read TGCAGCGTTGACCGACAGGGAACAGATACGCGGTATTTT. This codes for CSVDRQGTDTRYF.

This clone has at least ten counts. The chain uses TRBV10-3 and TRBJ2-5; the match to TRBD1 covers 7 bases. The junction had 8 bases not matched to a gene; V was cut back by 6 bases and J by 1 base. The CDR3 has 15 residues. Germline values: CDR1 ENHRY, CDR2 SYGVKD. DNA of the CDR3: TGTGCCATCAGCAACCAGAAGGGGGCCCAAGAGACCCAGTACTTC. Its protein is CAISNQKGAQETQYF.

The sample holds a few counts of this clone. The rearrangement uses TRBV27 and TRBJ1-2; no reliable D call. Germline V gene lookup returns CDR1 MNHEY and CDR2 SMNVEV (reference sequence). The V and J ends lost 4 bases and 9 bases respectively, with 15 bases between them. The CDR3 has 13 amino acids. The CDR3, as DNA: TGTGCCAGCAGTTACGGTGGAGTCGATAGCTACACCTTC. Its protein product is CASSYGGVDSYTF.

This clone was seen ten or more times. This chain joins TRBV2 and TRBJ2-5; 8 bases are a match to TRBD2. Germline CDR1 reads SNHLY; CDR2 reads FYNNEI. The CDR3 length is 15 residues. Unmatched junction bases numbered 5, after V lost 4 bases and J lost 1 base. This chain's CDR3 is CASSVPSGPQETQYF. In DNA form, the CDR3 reads TGTGCCAGCAGTGTCCCTAGCGGGCCCCAAGAGACCCAGTACTTC.

This clone was counted ten times or more. CDR3 in DNA: TGTGCCAGCAGTGCCCCGGGCGGAACAGCCTGGCCTGAAGCTTTCTTT. This sequence encodes CASSAPGGTAWPEAFF. The chain employs TRBV25-1 and TRBJ1-1; D gene ambiguous. The CDR3 is 16 residues long. V dropped 4 bases and J dropped 6 bases, with 21 bases sitting between them. Germline CDR1 reads MGHDK; CDR2 reads SYGVNS.

J is TRBJ1-2 and V is TRBV6-4; a weak D match, TRBD1 (6 bases). Trimming took off 8 bases at V and 11 bases at J, with 24 bases between the two ends. The CDR3 loop spans 14 amino acids. Germline V CDR1 and CDR2: MRHNA, SNTAGT. The CDR3 DNA sequence: TGTGCCAGCTACAGGACCGTGACAGGCTCTGGATACACCTTC. It codes for CASYRTVTGSGYTF.

The genes are TRBV6-2 or TRBV6-3 and TRBJ2-1; D is possibly TRBD2 (5 bases). The V and J ends lost 1 base and 0 bases respectively, with 16 bases between them. CDR3 length: 18 amino acids. Germline-derived CDR1 and CDR2 are MNHEY and SVGEGT. Here the CDR3 reads CASSYYSAWESSYNEQFF. The CDR3 DNA reads TGTGCCAGCAGTTACTATTCAGCCTGGGAGAGCTCCTACAATGAGCAGTTCTTC.

Only a few counts were recorded for this clone. A clone one base away is much larger, so this may be a read error. This sequence joins TRBV3-1 and TRBJ2-2; 11 bases agree with TRBD2. The CDR3 has 16 amino acids. The V gene's germline CDR1 is LGHDT and CDR2 YNNKEL (reference sequence). The CDR3 DNA reads TGTGCCAACAGCCCCACTAGCGGGGGAAACACCGGGGAGCTGTTTTTT. Translating gives CANSPTSGGNTGELFF.

By frequency in the sample, this clone is medium-sized. The rearrangement joins TRBV6-1 to TRBJ1-2; D is undetermined. This CDR3 is 14 amino acids long. V dropped 1 base and J dropped 3 bases, with 9 bases sitting between them. Germline CDR1 is MNHNS and CDR2 is SASEGT. The CDR3 region has the DNA TGTGCCAGCAGTGAAGACCGGCAGCACTATGGCTACACCTTC. Translation gives CASSEDRQHYGYTF.

This chain links TRBV6-5 with TRBJ2-3; D remains unclear. CDR1 is MNHEY, CDR2 SVGAGI, per germline. The CDR3 is made up of 18 amino acids. V lost 11 bases, J lost 1 base, and 28 bases lay in between. The DNA of the CDR3 is TGTGCCGGCGGATATCTCAAGAAGGCTAACGGGCGCACAGATACGCAGTATTTT. Translation gives CAGGYLKKANGRTDTQYF.

This clone was observed many times. This chain links TRBV7-3 with TRBJ2-1; TRBD2 aligns across 9 bases. The J segment lost 9 bases and the V segment lost 5 bases, leaving 14 bases of the junction unmatched. CDR3 length equals 16 residues. Germline loops: CDR1 SGHTA, CDR2 FQGTGA. The CDR3 loop reads CASSRGGGTSPREQFF. CDR3 nucleotides: TGTGCCAGCAGCCGGGGGGGGGGGACTAGCCCCCGTGAGCAGTTCTTC.

V is TRBV20-1 and J is TRBJ2-2; D ambiguous. Germline V lookup: CDR1 DFQATT, CDR2 SNEGSKA (reference sequence). The CDR3 runs 16 residues. V was cut by 0 bases and J by 0 bases, with 11 bases left in between. CDR3 residues: CSARDRSHANTGELFF. CDR3 bases: TGCAGTGCTAGAGATCGGTCACACGCGAACACCGGGGAGCTGTTTTTT.